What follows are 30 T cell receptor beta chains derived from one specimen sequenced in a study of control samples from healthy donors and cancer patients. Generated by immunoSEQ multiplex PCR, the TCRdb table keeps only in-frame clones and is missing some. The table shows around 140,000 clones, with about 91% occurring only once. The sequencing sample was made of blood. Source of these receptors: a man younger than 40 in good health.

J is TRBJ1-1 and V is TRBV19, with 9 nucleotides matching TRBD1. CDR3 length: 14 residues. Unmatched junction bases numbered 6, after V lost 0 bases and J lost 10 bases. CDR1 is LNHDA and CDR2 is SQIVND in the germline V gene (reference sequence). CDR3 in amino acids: CASSIEGDRAPAFF. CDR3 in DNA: TGTGCCAGTAGTATAGAGGGGGACAGGGCGCCAGCTTTCTTT.

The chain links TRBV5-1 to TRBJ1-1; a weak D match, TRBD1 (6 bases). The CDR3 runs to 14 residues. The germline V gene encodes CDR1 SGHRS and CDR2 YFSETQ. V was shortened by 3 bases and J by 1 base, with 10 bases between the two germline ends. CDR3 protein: CASSWGQSNTEAFF. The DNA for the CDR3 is TGCGCCAGCAGCTGGGGACAATCGAACACTGAAGCTTTCTTT.

CDR3 region: CASSLNTGDTQYF. CDR3 nucleotide sequence: TGTGCCAGCAGTTTAAATACTGGAGATACGCAGTATTTT. The V and J genes are TRBV27 and TRBJ2-3, with D unclear. V was shortened by 2 bases and J by 5 bases, with 8 bases between the two germline ends. Germline CDR1 MNHEY, CDR2 SMNVEV (reference sequence). The CDR3 is 13 residues long.

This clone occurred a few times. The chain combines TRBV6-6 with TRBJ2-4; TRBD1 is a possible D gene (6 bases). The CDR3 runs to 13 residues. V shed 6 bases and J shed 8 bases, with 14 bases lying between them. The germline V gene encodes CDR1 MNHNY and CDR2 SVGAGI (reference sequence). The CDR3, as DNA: TGTGCCAGCAGACTTACAGGGAAAGACATTCAGTACTTC. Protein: CASRLTGKDIQYF.

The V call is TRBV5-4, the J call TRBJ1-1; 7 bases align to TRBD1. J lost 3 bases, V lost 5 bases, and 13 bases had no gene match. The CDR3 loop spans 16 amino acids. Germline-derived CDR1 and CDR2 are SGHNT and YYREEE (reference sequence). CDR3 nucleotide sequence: TGTGCCAGCAGGCCGGCGACAGGGATTATTGACACTGAAGCTTTCTTT. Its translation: CASRPATGIIDTEAFF.

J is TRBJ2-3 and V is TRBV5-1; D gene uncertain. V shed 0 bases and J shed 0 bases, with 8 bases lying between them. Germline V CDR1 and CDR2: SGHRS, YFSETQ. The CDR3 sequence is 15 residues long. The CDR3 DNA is TGCGCCAGCAGCTTGGTTGTAGGAAGCACAGATACGCAGTATTTT. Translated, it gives CASSLVVGSTDTQYF.

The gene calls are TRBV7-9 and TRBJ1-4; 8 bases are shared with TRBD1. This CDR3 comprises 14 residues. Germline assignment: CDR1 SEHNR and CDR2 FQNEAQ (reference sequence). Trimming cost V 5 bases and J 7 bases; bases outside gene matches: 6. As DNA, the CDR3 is TGTGCCAGCAGCCCACGACAGGGGCGTGAAAAACTGTTTTTT. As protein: CASSPRQGREKLFF.

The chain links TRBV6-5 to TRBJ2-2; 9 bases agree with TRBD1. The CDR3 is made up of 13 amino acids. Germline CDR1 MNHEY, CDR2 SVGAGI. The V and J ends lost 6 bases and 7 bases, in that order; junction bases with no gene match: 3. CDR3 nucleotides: TGTGCCAGCAGGGGACAGGGTGTCGGGGAGCTGTTTTTT. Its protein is CASRGQGVGELFF.

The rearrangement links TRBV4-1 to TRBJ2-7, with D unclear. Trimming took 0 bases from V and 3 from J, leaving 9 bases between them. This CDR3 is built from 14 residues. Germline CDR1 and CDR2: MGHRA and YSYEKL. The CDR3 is CASSQEEGYYEQYF. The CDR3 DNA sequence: TGCGCCAGCAGCCAAGAAGAAGGGTACTACGAGCAGTACTTC.

The CDR3 sequence: CASSELDRAYNEQFF. CDR3 DNA sequence: TGTGCCAGCAGTGAACTGGACAGGGCCTACAATGAGCAGTTCTTC. The rearrangement uses TRBV2 and TRBJ2-1, with TRBD1 matching 8 bases. Germline CDR1 reads SNHLY; CDR2 reads FYNNEI. This CDR3 comprises 15 residues. V was clipped by 2 bases and J by 2 bases; unmatched bases: 2. Combining the CDR3 with reference TRBV2 and TRBJ2-1 gives the whole variable domain EPEVTQTPSHQVTQMGQEVILRCVPISNHLYFYWYRQILGQKVEFLVSFYNNEISEKSEIFDDQFSVERPDGSNFTLKIRSTKLEDSAMYFCASSELDRAYNEQFFGPGTRLTVL.

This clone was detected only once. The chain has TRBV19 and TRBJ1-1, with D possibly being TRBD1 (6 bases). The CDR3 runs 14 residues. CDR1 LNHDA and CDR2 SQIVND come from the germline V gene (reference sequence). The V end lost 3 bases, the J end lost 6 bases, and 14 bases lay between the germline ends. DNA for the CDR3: TGTGCCAGTAGTATTGGGACACCCGTCGCTGAAGCTTTCTTT. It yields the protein CASSIGTPVAEAFF.

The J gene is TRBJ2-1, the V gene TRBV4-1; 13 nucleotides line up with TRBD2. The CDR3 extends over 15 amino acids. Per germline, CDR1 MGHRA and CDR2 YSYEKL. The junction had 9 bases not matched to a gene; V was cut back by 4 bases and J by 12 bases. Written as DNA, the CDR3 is TGCGCCAGCAGCCGGGAAACTAGCGGGGGGGCATCGCAGTTCTTC. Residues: CASSRETSGGASQFF.

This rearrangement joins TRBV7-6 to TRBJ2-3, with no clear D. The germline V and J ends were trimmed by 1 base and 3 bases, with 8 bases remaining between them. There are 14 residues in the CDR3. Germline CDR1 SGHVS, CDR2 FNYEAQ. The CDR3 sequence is CASSLVWGTDTQYF. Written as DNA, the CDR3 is TGTGCCAGCAGCTTAGTATGGGGAACAGATACGCAGTATTTT.

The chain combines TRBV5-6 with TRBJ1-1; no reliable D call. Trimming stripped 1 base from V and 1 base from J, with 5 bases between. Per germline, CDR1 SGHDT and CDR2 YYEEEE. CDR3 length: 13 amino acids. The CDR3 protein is CASSLTPNTEAFF. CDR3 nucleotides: TGTGCCAGCAGCTTGACACCGAACACTGAAGCTTTCTTT.

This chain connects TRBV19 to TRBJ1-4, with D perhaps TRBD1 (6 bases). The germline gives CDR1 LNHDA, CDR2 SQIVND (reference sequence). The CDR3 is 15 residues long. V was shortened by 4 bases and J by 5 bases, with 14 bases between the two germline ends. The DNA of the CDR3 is TGTGCCAGTAGTACCTTCCGGACAGAGAATGAAAAACTGTTTTTT. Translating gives CASSTFRTENEKLFF.

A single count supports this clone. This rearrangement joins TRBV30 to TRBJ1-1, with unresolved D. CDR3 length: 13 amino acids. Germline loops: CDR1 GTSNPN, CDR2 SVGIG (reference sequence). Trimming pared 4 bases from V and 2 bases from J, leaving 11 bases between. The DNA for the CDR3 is TGTGCCTGGACCCGGCAGGCTAACACTGAAGCTTTCTTT. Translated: CAWTRQANTEAFF.

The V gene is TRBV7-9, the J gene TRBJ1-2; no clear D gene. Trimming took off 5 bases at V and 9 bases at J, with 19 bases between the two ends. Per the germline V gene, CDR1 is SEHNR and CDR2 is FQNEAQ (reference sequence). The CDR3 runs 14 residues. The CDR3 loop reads CASSQTSQQKSYTF. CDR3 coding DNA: TGTGCCAGCAGCCAAACATCCCAACAGAAGAGCTACACCTTC.

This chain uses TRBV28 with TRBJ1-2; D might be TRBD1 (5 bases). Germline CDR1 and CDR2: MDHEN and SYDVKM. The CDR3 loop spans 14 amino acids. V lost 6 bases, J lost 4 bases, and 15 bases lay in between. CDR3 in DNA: TGTGCCAGCAGGTCCGGGACGGCTATCTATGGCTACACCTTC. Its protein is CASRSGTAIYGYTF.

The CDR3 region has the DNA TGTGCCAGCAGCCAAGATCCCCAGGGGCGGACTGAAGCTTTCTTT. Translated: CASSQDPQGRTEAFF. V and J are TRBV4-2 and TRBJ1-1, with D perhaps matching TRBD1 (6 bases). This CDR3 has 15 residues. From germline, CDR1 is LGHNA and CDR2 YNFKEQ. V was pared by 0 bases and J by 5 bases, with 13 bases between.

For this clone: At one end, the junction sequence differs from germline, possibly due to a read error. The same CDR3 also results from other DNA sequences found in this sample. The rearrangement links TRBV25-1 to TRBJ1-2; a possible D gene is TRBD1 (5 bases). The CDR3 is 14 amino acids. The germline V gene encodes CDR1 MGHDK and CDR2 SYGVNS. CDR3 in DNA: TGCGCCAGCAGTGAATCTGGTTTTGGGGGGACGGACACCTTC. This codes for CASSESGFGGTDTF.

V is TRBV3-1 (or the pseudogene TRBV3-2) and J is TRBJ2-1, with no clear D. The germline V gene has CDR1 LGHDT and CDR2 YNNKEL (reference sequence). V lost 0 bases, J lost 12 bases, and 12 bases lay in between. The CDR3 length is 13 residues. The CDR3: CASSQDTRPGQFF. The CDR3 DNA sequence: TGTGCCAGCAGCCAAGATACCCGCCCCGGGCAGTTCTTC.

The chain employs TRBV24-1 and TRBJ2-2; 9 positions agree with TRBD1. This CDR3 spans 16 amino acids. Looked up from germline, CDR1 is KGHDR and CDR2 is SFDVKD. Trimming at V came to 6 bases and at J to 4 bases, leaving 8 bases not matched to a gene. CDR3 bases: TGTGCCACCAGTTACGGACAGGGGTTCGGCACCGGGGAGCTGTTTTTT. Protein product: CATSYGQGFGTGELFF.

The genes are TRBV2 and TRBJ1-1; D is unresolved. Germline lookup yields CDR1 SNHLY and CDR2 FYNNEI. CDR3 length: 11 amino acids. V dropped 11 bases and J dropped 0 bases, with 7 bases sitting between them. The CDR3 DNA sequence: TGTGCCGGATCAGTGAACACTGAAGCTTTCTTT. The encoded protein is CAGSVNTEAFF.

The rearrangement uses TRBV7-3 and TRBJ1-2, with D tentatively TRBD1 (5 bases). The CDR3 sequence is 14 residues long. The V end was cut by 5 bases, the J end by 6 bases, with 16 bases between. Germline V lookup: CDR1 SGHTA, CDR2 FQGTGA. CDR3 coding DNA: TGTGCCAGCAGCCAGGGAAGGGGCGAAGATGGCTACACCTTC. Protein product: CASSQGRGEDGYTF.

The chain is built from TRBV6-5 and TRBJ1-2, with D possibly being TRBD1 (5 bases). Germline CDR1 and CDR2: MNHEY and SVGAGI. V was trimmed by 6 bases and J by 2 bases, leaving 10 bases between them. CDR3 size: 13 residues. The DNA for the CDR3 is TGTGCCAGCAGAATGGGGGGGAACTATGGCTACACCTTC. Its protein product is CASRMGGNYGYTF.

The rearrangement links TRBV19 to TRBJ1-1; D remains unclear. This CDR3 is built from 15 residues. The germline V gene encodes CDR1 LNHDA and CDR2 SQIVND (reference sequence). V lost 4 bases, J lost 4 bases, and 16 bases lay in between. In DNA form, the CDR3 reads TGTGCCAGTAGTAAAAGAGTTGGGCCGGCCACTGAAGCTTTCTTT. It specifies CASSKRVGPATEAFF.

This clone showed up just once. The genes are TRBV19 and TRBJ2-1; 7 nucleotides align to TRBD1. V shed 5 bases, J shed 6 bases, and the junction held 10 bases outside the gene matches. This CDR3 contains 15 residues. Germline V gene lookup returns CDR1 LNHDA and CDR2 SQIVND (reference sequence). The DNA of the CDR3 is TGTGCCAGTAGTCCTCCCGGGACAGTCCTCAATGAGCAGTTCTTC. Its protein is CASSPPGTVLNEQFF. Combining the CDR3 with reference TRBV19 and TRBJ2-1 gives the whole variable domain DGGITQSPKYLFRKEGQNVTLSCEQNLNHDAMYWYRQDPGQGLRLIYYSQIVNDFQKGDIAEGYSVSREKKESFPLTVTSAQKNPTAFYLCASSPPGTVLNEQFFGPGTRLTVL.

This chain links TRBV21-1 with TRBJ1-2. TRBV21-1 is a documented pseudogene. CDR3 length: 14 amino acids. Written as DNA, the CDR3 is TGTGCCAGCAGCTCGAGGACGGATAACTATGGCTACACCTTC. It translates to CASSSRTDNYGYTF.

This CDR3 is CASTGTGTYEQYF. In nucleotides, the CDR3 is TGTGCCAGCACCGGGACAGGGACCTACGAGCAGTACTTC. V is TRBV27 and J is TRBJ2-7, with 9 bases aligning to TRBD1. This CDR3 contains 13 residues. Germline loops: CDR1 MNHEY, CDR2 SMNVEV (reference sequence). Unmatched junction bases numbered 3, after V lost 7 bases and J lost 2 bases.

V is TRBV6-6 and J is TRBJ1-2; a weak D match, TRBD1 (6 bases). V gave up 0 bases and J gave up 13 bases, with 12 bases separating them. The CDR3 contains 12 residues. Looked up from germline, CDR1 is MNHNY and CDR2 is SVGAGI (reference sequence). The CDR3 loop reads CASSYSSGESTF. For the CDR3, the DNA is TGTGCCAGCAGTTACTCGTCAGGGGAATCCACCTTC.